This TCR beta chain was profiled in a study of T cells after yellow fever vaccination. About the study: Staining for CD3, CD45RA, CCR7 and CD95 enabled sorting of EM, EMRA, CM and Tscm memory subsets.

Study findings and constraints: Once the booster was given, most primary-vaccination clones reappeared, at about 97% for CD4 and approximately 88% for CD8.

The TCR cDNA carried a universal primer site and UMIs from 5'RACE template switching. One entry per CDR3 protein, called by TCRdb with MiXCR from the 5' RACE reads. The data hold tens of thousands of distinct CDR3 sequences, with 5.5% observed a single time. The table lists this clonotype with many counts. CDR1 is SEHNR, CDR2 FQNEAQ, per germline (reference sequence). V lost 1 base and J lost 8, with 14 bases in between. This CDR3 is built from 14 residues. This TCR was recovered from a man in his thirties or forties who received the YFV17D yellow fever vaccine. This material consisted of PBMCs, either bulk or a sorted T-cell subset (CD4+, CD8+, memory, or dextramer-sorted; not recorded which), taken 15 days after the yellow fever booster vaccination. V and J are TRBV7-9 and TRBJ1-2; D is possibly TRBD1 (5 bases). The CDR3 protein is CASSLDEGPGGYTF. The CDR3 coding sequence is TGTGCCAGCAGCTTAGATGAGGGACCGGGCGGCTACACCTTC.